These 16 T cell receptor beta chains came from one sample sequenced in a study of ipilimumab plus nivolumab after autologous stem cell transplantation. Clones were read by immunoSEQ multiplex PCR, and TCRdb kept only the in-frame ones, dropping some. The repertoire holds under 25,000 clones, about four fifths seen once, with less than 8% in the top ten. The sample in question was PBMCs, obtained in a trial of ipilimumab plus nivolumab as post-transplant consolidation. These receptors all stem from a male donor with diffuse large B-cell lymphoma.

The V call is TRBV7-9, the J call TRBJ1-1; unclear D gene. The CDR3 has 12 amino acids. Per the germline V gene, CDR1 is SEHNR and CDR2 is FQNEAQ (reference sequence). The ends were cut back, 5 bases at V and 7 bases at J, with 11 bases in the middle. CDR3 region: CASSLGRYEAFF. The CDR3 coding sequence is TGTGCCAGCAGCCTCGGGCGATATGAAGCTTTCTTT.

The V and J genes are TRBV7-2 and TRBJ1-1; unclear D gene. V was cut by 5 bases and J by 1 base, with 14 bases left in between. The germline V gene encodes CDR1 SGHTA and CDR2 FQGNSA. This CDR3 spans 15 amino acids. The CDR3 spells CASSGLLVGNTEAFF. The CDR3 DNA reads TGTGCCAGCAGCGGACTCTTGGTAGGGAACACTGAAGCTTTCTTT.

V is TRBV19 and J is TRBJ2-7; 9 bases align to TRBD2. CDR1 and CDR2 (germline): LNHDA, SQIVND (reference sequence). This CDR3 has 15 amino acids. V lost 6 bases, J lost 0 bases, and 6 bases stayed unmatched. The CDR3 reads CASSPLAGSSYEQYF. The CDR3 DNA sequence: TGTGCCAGTAGCCCCCTAGCGGGGTCCTCCTACGAGCAGTACTTC.

V and J are TRBV6-4 and TRBJ2-3; D is unresolved. V was shortened by 0 bases and J by 2 bases, with 12 bases between the two germline ends. The CDR3 has 16 amino acids. In germline, CDR1 is MRHNA, CDR2 SNTAGT. As DNA, the CDR3 is TGTGCCAGCAGTGACTCGTTTAGCTCCCACACAGATACGCAGTATTTT. Translating gives CASSDSFSSHTDTQYF.

This chain uses TRBV7-6 with TRBJ2-2; 11 nucleotides line up with TRBD1. The germline V gene encodes CDR1 SGHVS and CDR2 FNYEAQ. V dropped 7 bases and J dropped 8; count of bases not matched to a gene: 9. The CDR3 covers 15 residues. The CDR3 sequence: CASTGQGAGVGELFF. The CDR3 DNA sequence: TGTGCCAGCACCGGACAGGGGGCAGGGGTAGGGGAGCTGTTTTTT.

The chain has TRBV7-8 and TRBJ2-7; 10 bases match TRBD2. This CDR3 has 16 residues. V shed 5 bases, J shed 0 bases, and the junction held 7 bases outside the gene matches. Germline assignment: CDR1 SGHVS and CDR2 FQNEAQ. The CDR3 region is CASSPRTSGTSYEQYF. The DNA of the CDR3 is TGTGCCAGCAGCCCAAGAACTAGCGGGACCTCCTACGAGCAGTACTTC.

The chain recombines TRBV7-2 with TRBJ2-7; 7 bases are a match to TRBD2. CDR1 SGHTA and CDR2 FQGNSA come from the germline V gene. The CDR3 has 14 amino acids. The V gene end was trimmed by 5 bases and the J gene end by 0 bases; junction bases not matched to a gene: 4. The CDR3 nucleotides are TGTGCCAGCAGCCCCTCTAGCGGCTCCTACGAGCAGTACTTC. Encoded protein: CASSPSSGSYEQYF.

The sample holds a few counts of this clone. The same CDR3 can be traced to other DNA sequences in this sample. V gene TRBV7-2 combines with J gene TRBJ2-5; TRBD1 matches 8 bases. Germline V gene data show CDR1 as SGHTA and CDR2 as FQGNSA. CDR3 length: 16 residues. The trim removed 5 bases at V and 1 base at J, leaving 9 bases unmatched. The CDR3 is CASSPRDRRSQETQYF. In DNA, the CDR3 is TGTGCCAGCAGCCCTAGGGACAGGCGCTCCCAAGAGACCCAGTACTTC.

J is TRBJ1-5 and V is TRBV11-2, with D possibly matching TRBD1 (5 bases). V was clipped by 6 bases and J by 6 bases, with 12 bases between them. Germline lookup yields CDR1 SGHAT and CDR2 FQNNGV. The CDR3 covers 13 residues. CDR3 nucleotides: TGTGCCAGCAGTTCAAGCCAGGGTCAGCCCCAGCATTTT. It translates to CASSSSQGQPQHF.

The J gene is TRBJ1-1, the V gene TRBV19, with D tentatively TRBD1 (5 bases). The V gene lost 2 bases and the J gene lost 0 bases, with 10 bases spanning the gap. The length of the CDR3 is 15 residues. Germline V gene data show CDR1 as LNHDA and CDR2 as SQIVND (reference sequence). CDR3 DNA: TGTGCCAGTAGTATATATGGCAGGGTGAACACTGAAGCTTTCTTT. Translating gives CASSIYGRVNTEAFF.

V and J are TRBV16 and TRBJ2-3, with a weak D call TRBD2 (5 bases). Germline V gene lookup returns CDR1 KGHSY and CDR2 FQNENV. V lost 3 bases to trimming and J lost 4 bases, with 5 bases between them. The CDR3 consists of 12 residues. CDR3: CASSQEADTQYF. The CDR3 DNA is TGTGCCAGCAGCCAGGAGGCAGATACGCAGTATTTT.

In its sample, this clone was seen a few times. The chain combines TRBV18 with TRBJ2-7, with 15 bases fitting TRBD2. This CDR3 has 17 residues. Germline CDR1 KGHSH, CDR2 LQKENI. The trim removed 4 bases at V and 5 bases at J, leaving 9 bases unmatched. CDR3 residues: CASSQTWTSGGEDEQYF. CDR3 coding DNA: TGTGCCAGCTCACAAACGTGGACTAGCGGGGGGGAAGACGAGCAGTACTTC. The complete variable domain, with remaining parts taken from reference TRBV18 and TRBJ2-7, reads NAGVMQNPRHLVRRRGQEARLRCSPMKGHSHVYWYRQLPEEGLKFMVYLQKENIIDESGMPKERFSAEFPKEGPSILRIQQVVRGDSAAYFCASSQTWTSGGEDEQYFGPGTRLTVT.

CDR3 loop: CASSLGTGGYEQYF. DNA of the CDR3: TGTGCCAGCAGTTTAGGGACAGGGGGCTACGAGCAGTACTTC. V gene TRBV6-1 combines with J gene TRBJ2-7; 11 positions match TRBD1. V was pared by 5 bases and J by 3 bases, with 3 bases of the junction left unmatched. Germline V gives CDR1 MNHNS, CDR2 SASEGT. This CDR3 has 14 residues.

This chain joins TRBV4-2 and TRBJ2-2; 8 bases match TRBD1. V lost 4 bases to trimming and J lost 1 base; unmatched junction nucleotides: 8. The CDR3 covers 17 residues. CDR1 and CDR2 (germline): LGHNA, YNFKEQ. The CDR3 DNA follows: TGTGCCAGCAGCCCCTACGCAGGGGGCAAGAACACCGGGGAGCTGTTTTTT. Protein product: CASSPYAGGKNTGELFF.

Concerning this clone itself: This specimen includes other DNA sequences encoding the same CDR3. The genes are TRBV5-4 and TRBJ1-4; D gene ambiguous. From germline, CDR1 is SGHNT and CDR2 YYREEE (reference sequence). The CDR3 totals 14 residues. Between the trimmed V and J ends, which lost 0 bases and 4 bases, there was a span of 7 bases. DNA of the CDR3: TGTGCCAGCAGCTTGGACAGCCTTAATGAAAAACTGTTTTTT. The encoded protein is CASSLDSLNEKLFF. Full variable domain (rest looked up from reference TRBV5-4 and TRBJ1-4): ETGVTQSPTHLIKTRGQQVTLRCSSQSGHNTVSWYQQALGQGPQFIFQYYREEENGRGNFPPRFSGLQFPNYSSELNVNALELDDSALYLCASSLDSLNEKLFFGSGTQLSVL.

The chain employs TRBV7-3 and TRBJ1-1; 7 bases agree with TRBD1. This CDR3 is built from 18 residues. Germline V gene lookup returns CDR1 SGHTA and CDR2 FQGTGA. Trimming at V came to 2 bases and at J to 4 bases, leaving 16 bases not matched to a gene. The CDR3 loop reads CASSLLHEGRGTSTEAFF. In DNA form, the CDR3 reads TGTGCCAGCAGCTTATTACATGAGGGCAGGGGGACCTCCACTGAAGCTTTCTTT.